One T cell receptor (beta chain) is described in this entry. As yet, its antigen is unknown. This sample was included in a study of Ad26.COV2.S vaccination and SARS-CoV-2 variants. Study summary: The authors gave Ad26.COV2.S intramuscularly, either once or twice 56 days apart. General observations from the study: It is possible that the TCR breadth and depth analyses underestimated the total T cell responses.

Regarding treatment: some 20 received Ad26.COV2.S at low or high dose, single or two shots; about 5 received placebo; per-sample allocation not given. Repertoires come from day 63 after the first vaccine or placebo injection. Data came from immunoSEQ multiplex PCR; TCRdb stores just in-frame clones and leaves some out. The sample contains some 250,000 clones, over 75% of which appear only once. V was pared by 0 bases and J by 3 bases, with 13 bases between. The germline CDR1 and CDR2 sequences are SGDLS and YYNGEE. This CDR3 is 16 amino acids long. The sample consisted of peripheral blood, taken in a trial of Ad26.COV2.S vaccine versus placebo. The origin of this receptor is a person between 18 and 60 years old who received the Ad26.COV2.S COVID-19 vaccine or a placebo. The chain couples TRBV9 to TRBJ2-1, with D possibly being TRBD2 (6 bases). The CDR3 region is CASSVDGGISYNEQFF. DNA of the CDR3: TGTGCCAGCAGCGTAGACGGCGGGATCAGCTACAATGAGCAGTTCTTC.